The 7 T cell receptor beta chains presented below share a single source sample, sequenced in a study of cytomegalovirus exposure and HLA in healthy donors. The PCR was carried out with 60 Vbeta primers and 13 Jbeta primers. Sequencing was performed with immunoSEQ multiplex PCR; in TCRdb, only in-frame clones are kept and a portion is missing. The data show about 160,000 clones, with over 70% seen just once and 1.5% held by the top ten. The specimen was PBMCs. The source of these receptors is a woman aged 18-29 years in good health and CMV-seronegative.

The chain recombines TRBV7-6 with TRBJ2-5, with D tentatively TRBD1 (7 bases). V was cut by 2 bases and J by 0 bases, with 22 bases left in between. The CDR3 runs 19 residues. CDR1 is SGHVS and CDR2 is FNYEAQ in the germline V gene. CDR3 in amino acids: CASSLSGGRYGQNQETQYF. The CDR3, as DNA: TGTGCCAGCAGCTTATCAGGGGGGCGATACGGGCAGAACCAAGAGACCCAGTACTTC.

The chain uses TRBV5-8 and TRBJ1-5; D may be TRBD1 (5 bases). The germline CDR1 and CDR2 sequences are SGHTS and YDEGEE. This CDR3 contains 18 residues. V was clipped by 4 bases and J by 2 bases, with 22 bases between them. CDR3 sequence: CASSKAPRAHIGNQPQHF. DNA of the CDR3: TGTGCCAGCAGCAAGGCCCCCAGGGCTCATATAGGCAATCAGCCCCAGCATTTT.

Turning to this clone: Compared with germline, one end of the junction differs, possibly owing to a read error. The V and J genes are TRBV7-9 and TRBJ1-1; a possible D gene is TRBD1 (6 bases). Germline V gene sequence: CDR1 SEHNR, CDR2 FQNEAQ (reference sequence). The CDR3 contains 16 residues. The CDR3 DNA is TGTTCCAGCAGCTTTGGACAGCTAAAAGGGGACACTGAAGCTTTCTTT. Translation gives CSSSFGQLKGDTEAFF. Drawing the rest from reference TRBV7-9 and TRBJ1-1, the complete variable domain is DTGVSQNPRHKITKRGQNVTFRCDPISEHNRLYWYRQTLGQGPEFLTYFQNEAQLEKSRLLSDRFSAERPKGSFSTLEIQRTEQGDSAMYLCSSSFGQLKGDTEAFFGQGTRLTVV.

The chain combines TRBV19 with TRBJ1-4; 8 positions agree with TRBD1. The CDR3 is 14 residues long. In germline, CDR1 is LNHDA, CDR2 SQIVND (reference sequence). V was clipped by 5 bases and J by 8 bases; unmatched bases: 7. CDR3 sequence reads: CASSVQGAREKLFF. The CDR3 DNA reads as TGTGCCAGTAGTGTCCAGGGGGCGCGGGAAAAACTGTTTTTT.

The CDR3 spells CASSLQGVHEQFF. In DNA, the CDR3 is TGTGCCAGCAGCTTACAGGGGGTGCATGAGCAGTTCTTC. This chain connects TRBV7-2 to TRBJ2-1; 7 bases line up with TRBD1. Germline V gene data show CDR1 as SGHTA and CDR2 as FQGNSA. With V trimmed by 2 bases and J by 8 bases, 3 bases remained unmatched. This CDR3 is 13 amino acids long.

This sequence joins TRBV15 and TRBJ1-6, with D perhaps matching TRBD1 (6 bases). The CDR3 is 14 amino acids. The V and J ends lost 5 bases and 4 bases respectively, with 9 bases between them. Germline CDR1 LNHNV, CDR2 YYDKDF (reference sequence). The CDR3 reads CATSQRGYNSPLHF. For the CDR3, the DNA is TGTGCCACCAGCCAGAGGGGGTATAATTCACCCCTCCACTTT. Looking up the rest from reference TRBV15 and TRBJ1-6 gives the full variable domain: DAMVIQNPRYQVTQFGKPVTLSCSQTLNHNVMYWYQQKSSQAPKLLFHYYDKDFNNEADTPDNFQSRRPNTSFCFLDIRSPGLGDTAMYLCATSQRGYNSPLHFGNGTRLTVT.

This clone was recorded a few times. The rearrangement links TRBV28 to TRBJ2-1; 11 bases are a match to TRBD2. This CDR3 has 15 amino acids. The ends lost 6 bases at V and 2 bases at J; junction bases unmatched: 3. Germline CDR1 is MDHEN and CDR2 is SYDVKM. CDR3 sequence reads: CASSQTSGAYNEQFF. The CDR3 nucleotides are TGTGCCAGCAGCCAGACTAGCGGGGCCTACAATGAGCAGTTCTTC. Looking up the rest from reference TRBV28 and TRBJ2-1 gives the full variable domain: DVKVTQSSRYLVKRTGEKVFLECVQDMDHENMFWYRQDPGLGLRLIYFSYDVKMKEKGDIPEGYSVSREKKERFSLILESASTNQTSMYLCASSQTSGAYNEQFFGPGTRLTVL.